Following are 17 T cell receptor beta chains from one sample sequenced in a study of blood T cell repertoires in COVID-19. Sequencing used immunoSEQ multiplex PCR; TCRdb keeps in-frame clones, though not all of them. Among tens of thousands of clones, 70% to 90% were seen once, and the ten largest hold roughly 3.6%. Material for sequencing was peripheral blood. These receptor sequences come from a woman between 50 and 59 years old with COVID-19, enrolled during active disease.

V is TRBV5-1 and J is TRBJ2-2, with TRBD1 matching over 11 bases. Per germline, CDR1 SGHRS and CDR2 YFSETQ. V trimming: 2 bases; J trimming: 3 bases; junction bases outside the gene matches: 3. The CDR3 has 16 amino acids. The CDR3 DNA follows: TGCGCCAGCAGCTTAAGGACAGGGGGCGACACCGGGGAGCTGTTTTTT. The encoded protein is CASSLRTGGDTGELFF.

The chain joins TRBV7-3 to TRBJ2-7, with TRBD1 matching 11 bases. Trimming took 5 bases from V and 7 from J; bases not matched to a gene: 13. The CDR3 runs 16 residues. Germline CDR1 is SGHTA and CDR2 is FQGTGA. CDR3 sequence reads: CASSPHNPGTGGEQYF. CDR3 bases: TGTGCCAGCAGCCCCCACAACCCCGGGACAGGGGGTGAGCAGTACTTC. The variable domain in full, completed from reference TRBV7-3 and TRBJ2-7, reads GAGVSQTPSNKVTEKGKYVELRCDPISGHTALYWYRQSLGQGPEFLIYFQGTGAADDSGLPNDRFFAVRPEGSVSTLKIQRTERGDSAVYLCASSPHNPGTGGEQYFGPGTRLTVT.

This rearrangement joins TRBV5-1 to TRBJ2-7; the D is unclear. The V end was cut by 2 bases, the J end by 6 bases, with 12 bases between. There are 13 residues in the CDR3. Germline V gene sequence: CDR1 SGHRS, CDR2 YFSETQ. This CDR3 is CASSFQPRSEQYF. CDR3 nucleotides: TGCGCCAGCAGCTTCCAACCCCGTAGCGAGCAGTACTTC.

The J gene is TRBJ2-3, the V gene TRBV19, with D maybe TRBD2 (6 bases). CDR3 size: 16 residues. Germline V gene data show CDR1 as LNHDA and CDR2 as SQIVND (reference sequence). The V and J ends lost 5 bases and 2 bases respectively, with 17 bases between them. The CDR3 DNA sequence: TGTGCCAGTAGTGTGGACCAGGGAGGAAACACAGATACGCAGTATTTT. Protein sequence: CASSVDQGGNTDTQYF.

The chain joins TRBV6-5 to TRBJ1-1; no clear D. V was cut by 7 bases and J by 0 bases, with 15 bases left in between. The CDR3 sequence is 15 residues long. Germline CDR1 is MNHEY and CDR2 is SVGAGI. The CDR3 spells CASIHMFNMNTEAFF. DNA for the CDR3: TGTGCCAGCATCCACATGTTTAACATGAACACTGAAGCTTTCTTT.

The chain employs TRBV19 and TRBJ1-1; TRBD1 might be the D (6 bases). Germline CDR1 LNHDA, CDR2 SQIVND (reference sequence). V lost 5 bases and J lost 4, with 14 bases in between. The CDR3 consists of 14 residues. DNA for the CDR3: TGTGCCAGTAGTGTGGGGGGGGCGGTCACTGAAGCTTTCTTT. Translated: CASSVGGAVTEAFF.

Details on this clone: The junction departs from germline at one end; a sequencing error may be responsible. The rearrangement uses TRBV5-4 and TRBJ1-1, with 9 bases identical to TRBD1. Germline values: CDR1 SGHNT, CDR2 YYREEE (reference sequence). The CDR3 is 15 amino acids. The CDR3 DNA reads as TGTGCCAGCAGCACGGGACAGGGTCAGAACCCTGAAGCTTTCTTT. Amino acid sequence: CASSTGQGQNPEAFF.

This chain joins TRBV7-8 and TRBJ1-2; no clear D. This CDR3 is built from 14 residues. V lost 3 bases and J 7 bases, leaving 15 bases between the germline ends. Germline CDR1 SGHVS, CDR2 FQNEAQ. CDR3 region: CASSLEGGSPGYTF. The CDR3 coding sequence is TGTGCCAGCAGCTTGGAGGGAGGGTCCCCTGGCTACACCTTC.

V is TRBV4-1 and J is TRBJ1-1; 7 bases line up with TRBD1. The CDR3 consists of 15 residues. Germline V gives CDR1 MGHRA, CDR2 YSYEKL. After removal of 3 bases from V and 0 bases from J, the junction contained 4 bases not matched to a gene. The CDR3 loop reads CASSHPQGVNTEAFF. The CDR3 DNA sequence: TGCGCCAGCAGCCATCCCCAGGGGGTGAACACTGAAGCTTTCTTT.

The genes are TRBV6-5 and TRBJ2-7, with D uncertain. V was shortened by 0 bases and J by 3 bases, with 9 bases between the two germline ends. There are 14 residues in the CDR3. Germline assignment: CDR1 MNHEY and CDR2 SVGAGI. CDR3 in DNA: TGTGCCAGCAGTTACTCGAGAGCATACTACGAGCAGTACTTC. Its translation: CASSYSRAYYEQYF.

The sample holds one count of this clone. The chain combines TRBV27 with TRBJ2-1; D not resolved. This CDR3 is 11 amino acids long. Germline CDR1 reads MNHEY; CDR2 reads SMNVEV (reference sequence). Trimming cost V 3 bases and J 9 bases, with 6 bases left between them. CDR3 sequence (DNA): TGTGCCAGCAGTTTTGCAGGTGAGCAGTTCTTC. The encoded protein is CASSFAGEQFF.

The chain combines TRBV30 with TRBJ1-5; D may be TRBD1 (6 bases). CDR3 length equals 17 residues. With 3 bases removed from V and 0 bases from J, the gap between germline ends came to 18 bases. The V gene's germline CDR1 is GTSNPN and CDR2 SVGIG (reference sequence). The CDR3 loop is CAWSLDWTDGSNQPQHF. The CDR3 nucleotides read TGTGCCTGGAGCCTTGACTGGACAGACGGTAGCAATCAGCCCCAGCATTTT. Full variable domain (outside the CDR3, taken from reference TRBV30 and TRBJ1-5): SQTIHQWPATLVQPVGSPLSLECTVEGTSNPNLYWYRQAAGRGLQLLFYSVGIGQISSEVPQNLSASRPQDRQFILSSKKLLLSDSGFYLCAWSLDWTDGSNQPQHFGDGTRLSIL.

This chain links TRBV6-5 with TRBJ2-3; possibly TRBD1 for D (6 bases). CDR1 MNHEY and CDR2 SVGAGI come from the germline V gene. CDR3 length: 15 residues. V gave up 6 bases and J gave up 2 bases, with 15 bases separating them. DNA for the CDR3: TGTGCCAGCAGAGGACAGCAGGGAGCCACAGATACGCAGTATTTT. It is translated as CASRGQQGATDTQYF.

The rearrangement links TRBV7-6 to TRBJ2-7; D perhaps matches TRBD1 (5 bases). CDR3 length: 13 residues. Per germline, CDR1 SGHVS and CDR2 FNYEAQ. Trimming took off 1 base at V and 3 bases at J, with 7 bases between the two ends. CDR3 in DNA: TGTGCCAGCAGCTTAGGACAGAACTACGAGCAGTACTTC. This gives the protein CASSLGQNYEQYF.

CDR3 sequence: CASSLVGGPGANVLTF. Here the CDR3 DNA reads TGTGCCAGCAGCTTAGTGGGGGGACCTGGGGCCAACGTCCTGACTTTC. The V and J genes are TRBV7-6 and TRBJ2-6; possibly TRBD2 for D (6 bases). The germline CDR1 and CDR2 sequences are SGHVS and FNYEAQ. V lost 1 base, J lost 2 bases, and 9 bases lay in between. CDR3 length: 16 amino acids.

This chain links TRBV30 with TRBJ1-2; D uncertain. CDR1 is GTSNPN, CDR2 SVGIG, per germline (reference sequence). The CDR3 contains 11 residues. Trimming pared 4 bases from V and 4 bases from J, leaving 7 bases between. The CDR3 DNA reads TGTGCCTGGAATGGAGGCTATGGCTACACCTTC. It translates to CAWNGGYGYTF.

A single count supports this clone. V and J are TRBV6-2 or TRBV6-3 and TRBJ1-1; the D gene is possibly TRBD1 (5 bases). CDR3 size: 12 residues. V was trimmed by 5 bases and J by 6 bases, leaving 10 bases between them. Germline assignment: CDR1 MNHEY and CDR2 SVGEGT. The CDR3 DNA follows: TGTGCCAGCAGTACTATAGGGGCTGAAGCTTTCTTT. Its translation: CASSTIGAEAFF.